This T cell receptor beta chain came from a study of blood T cell repertoires in COVID-19. The overall study: COVID-19 samples, acute and convalescent, were from the United States, Italy and Spain. T cells, B-cell-depleted T cells, or PBMCs provided the cDNA or gDNA that served as material.

Original analysis: From reference gene primer amplification, estimates of nucleated cell counts were derived. Clones were sequenced by immunoSEQ multiplex PCR, and TCRdb holds only the in-frame ones, with some missing. D and trimming come from the DNA, and the V and J calls and clone size come from that table. The sample lists 40,000 to 60,000 clones, over 85% occurring once. With 7 bases removed from V and 1 base from J, the gap between germline ends came to 14 bases. The V gene's germline CDR1 is LNHDA and CDR2 SQIVND (reference sequence). CDR3 length: 15 amino acids. The TCR originated in a human donor in a cohort sampled during active COVID-19. The chain is built from TRBV19 and TRBJ1-5; no reliable D call. The material sequenced was peripheral blood. The CDR3 DNA reads TGTGCCAGTAATCCAGTGGTGCAGAGCAATCAGCCCCAGCATTTT. This gives the protein CASNPVVQSNQPQHF.